These T cell receptor beta chains were read from a single sample in a study of technical replicates of blood from several donors. Libraries were prepared by immunoSEQ multiplex PCR; TCRdb keeps only in-frame clonotypes and omits some of them. The data contain some 68,000 clones, around 90% of them singletons. Specimen: T cells isolated from PBMCs. These receptors came from a human donor in good health. Each CDR3 is given with its conserved first and last residue. Fields, in order: D gene, J gene, V gene, clone size, CDR3 DNA, CDR3 protein. D genes are given only for firm matches. Some rows have no size entry. The others give once, few or many, or a class for an expanded clone.

- TRBJ1-4 TRBV18 once TGTGCCAGCTCACCGAGAGGACAGCCTTACAGTTTAGAGGATGAAAAACTGTTTTTT CASSPRGQPYSLEDEKLFF
- TRBJ2-6 TRBV5-1 - TGCGCCAGCAGCGAGGGGGCTGGGGCCAACGTCCTGACTTTC CASSEGAGANVLTF
TRBD2 TRBJ2-3 TRBV19 - TGTGCCAGTATAAGCGGGAGGACCACAGATACGCAGTATTTT CASISGRTTDTQYF
TRBD1 TRBJ2-7 TRBV6-1 - TGTGCCAGCAGTGTGCAAAGTACCGGGACAGGGGTTCACGAGCAGTACTTC CASSVQSTGTGVHEQYF
- TRBJ1-5 TRBV6-1 - TGTGCCAGCAGTGGGCAGGGGTCGAGCAATCAGCCCCAGCATTTT CASSGQGSSNQPQHF
- TRBJ1-1 TRBV30 few TGTGCCTGGAACCCGGGGAACACTGAAGCTTTCTTT CAWNPGNTEAFF
- TRBJ2-7 TRBV6-5 - TGTGCCAGCAGTTACTCAGGACGGGGCTACGAGCAGTACTTC CASSYSGRGYEQYF
- TRBJ1-5 TRBV28 - TGTGCCAGCAGTTTACGGGGGGCTAGCAATCAGCCCCAGCATTTT CASSLRGASNQPQHF
TRBD2 TRBJ2-7 TRBV4-1 - TGCGCCAGCAGCCACGGACTAGGCTACGAGCAGTACTTC CASSHGLGYEQYF
- TRBJ2-5 TRBV9 once TGTGCCAGCAGCCCGCAGGCCGGGACAAGGGGAATCCAAGAGACCCAGTACTTC CASSPQAGTRGIQETQYF